This T cell receptor (beta chain) was captured by sequencing in a study of T cell repertoires in cytomegalovirus infection. Study details: Based on public TCR beta signatures, there were indications of CMV infection and of a matching HLA type.

This clonotype appeared many times. The antigen is not known. Whole-study results and caveats: Ex vivo, HLA-C-restricted CMV-specific TCR beta clonotypes prevailed over the rest of the response. Cumulative public TCR beta family frequency identified CMV carriers with the relevant HLA.

Germline values: CDR1 SGHVS, CDR2 FNYEAQ. V trimming: 3 bases; J trimming: 3 bases; junction bases outside the gene matches: 7. The CDR3 contains 16 residues. TCRdb itself ran the reads through MiXCR, one entry per CDR3 protein. Of more than 200,000 distinct CDR3 sequences listed, roughly 9% are singletons. This TCR was sampled from a human donor in good health (CMV status not recorded). Some clones in this sample may be carry-over from other donors' samples. Sequenced: PBMCs. The chain links TRBV7-6 to TRBJ2-1; the match to TRBD2 covers 8 bases. The CDR3 loop reads CASSFTGSGGYNEQFF. For the CDR3, the DNA is TGTGCCAGCAGCTTTACGGGCAGCGGGGGCTACAATGAGCAGTTCTTC.